Shown below are 5 T cell receptor beta chains from a single sample sequenced in a study of vaccination and CD4 T cells after COVID-19. Sequence data for DNA of cultured CD4+ T cells were generated by the Oncomine TCR Beta short-read assay. TCRdb recomputed calls from the PCR reads with MiXCR, one row per CDR3 protein. The table records approximately 18,000 distinct CDR3 sequences, around 56% of them present only once. These receptors have no identified antigens. Described treatment: roughly 11-day PBMC culture with coronavirus spike peptide pools or control peptides (ViraFEST assay). The specimen sequenced was CD4+ T cells from blood, cultured in vitro. All receptors come from a human donor who had recovered from COVID-19.

The chain links TRBV27 to TRBJ2-7, with TRBD1 matching over 7 bases. CDR1 MNHEY and CDR2 SMNVEV come from the germline V gene (reference sequence). Germline trimming cut 3 bases from V and 1 base from J; bases unmatched to any gene: 6. The CDR3 length is 15 residues. This chain's CDR3 is CASSFDRDRSYEQYF. The CDR3 nucleotides read TGTGCCAGCAGTTTTGACAGGGATAGGTCCTACGAGCAGTACTTC.

V is TRBV6-1 and J is TRBJ2-1, with D possibly matching TRBD1 (6 bases). The CDR3 extends over 13 amino acids. The V gene's germline CDR1 is MNHNS and CDR2 SASEGT. V was trimmed by 6 bases and J by 8 bases, leaving 14 bases between them. The CDR3 region has the DNA TGTGCCAGCAGCCGCACAGGGTACGATGAGCAGTTCTTC. It encodes CASSRTGYDEQFF.

The V call is TRBV6-1, the J call TRBJ1-2; a possible D gene is TRBD1 (5 bases). Trimming pared 5 bases from V and 4 bases from J, leaving 14 bases between. The CDR3 covers 14 residues. Germline-derived CDR1 and CDR2 are MNHNS and SASEGT. CDR3 nucleotides: TGTGCCAGCAGTACTGACAGTAAGATCTATGGCTACACCTTC. This translates into CASSTDSKIYGYTF.

V is TRBV27 and J is TRBJ2-7, with D hard to call. The CDR3 is made up of 14 amino acids. V was shortened by 2 bases and J by 7 bases, with 15 bases between the two germline ends. CDR1 and CDR2 from the germline V gene are MNHEY and SMNVEV (reference sequence). The CDR3 loop reads CASSLNYGSPEQYF. The CDR3 DNA reads as TGTGCCAGCAGTTTAAACTATGGCTCCCCAGAGCAGTACTTC.

The chain uses TRBV6-5 and TRBJ2-5; no firm D call. The germline V gene encodes CDR1 MNHEY and CDR2 SVGAGI. This CDR3 has 12 amino acids. Trimming took 0 bases from V and 5 from J, leaving 4 bases between them. The CDR3 is CASSYSTETQYF. The CDR3 DNA reads TGTGCCAGCAGTTACTCGACGGAGACCCAGTACTTC.